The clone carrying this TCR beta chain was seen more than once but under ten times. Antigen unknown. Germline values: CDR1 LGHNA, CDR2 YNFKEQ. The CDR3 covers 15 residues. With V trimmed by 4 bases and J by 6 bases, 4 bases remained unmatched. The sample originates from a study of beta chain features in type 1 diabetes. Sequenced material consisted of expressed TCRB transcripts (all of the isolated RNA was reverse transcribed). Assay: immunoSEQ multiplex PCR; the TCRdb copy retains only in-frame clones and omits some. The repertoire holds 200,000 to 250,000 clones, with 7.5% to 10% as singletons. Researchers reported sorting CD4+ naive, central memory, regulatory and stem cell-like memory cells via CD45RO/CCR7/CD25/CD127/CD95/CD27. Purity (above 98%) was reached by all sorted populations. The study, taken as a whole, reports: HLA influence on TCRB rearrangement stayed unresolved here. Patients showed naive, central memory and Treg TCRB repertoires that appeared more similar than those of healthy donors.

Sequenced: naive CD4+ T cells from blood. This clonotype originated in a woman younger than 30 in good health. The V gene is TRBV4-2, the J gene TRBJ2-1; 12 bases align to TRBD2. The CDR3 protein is CASSRTSGITNEQFF. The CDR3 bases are TGTGCCAGCAGCCGGACTAGCGGGATTACCAATGAGCAGTTCTTC.